This T cell receptor (beta chain) came from a study of blood T cell repertoires in COVID-19. From germline, CDR1 is GTSNPN and CDR2 SVGIG (reference sequence). With V trimmed by 4 bases and J by 10 bases, 9 bases remained unmatched. This CDR3 is built from 12 residues. The method was immunoSEQ multiplex PCR; TCRdb's version includes in-frame clones alone and lacks a portion of them. The repertoire includes approximately 130,000 clones, around 89% of them detected once, and approximately 8.1% sits in the top ten. The sequence came from a man over 45 with acute or convalescent COVID-19. The chain couples TRBV30 to TRBJ1-1, with 7 bases matching TRBD1. The sample comprised peripheral blood. CDR3 sequence reads: CAWTVGQARAFF. The CDR3 DNA follows: TGTGCCTGGACTGTCGGACAGGCGCGAGCTTTCTTT.